These 3 T cell receptor beta chains came from one sample sequenced in a study of cytomegalovirus exposure and HLA in healthy donors. The PCR had 60 Vbeta and 13 Jbeta primers. Sequencing was performed with immunoSEQ multiplex PCR; in TCRdb, only in-frame clones are kept and a portion is missing. This repertoire includes 75,000 to 100,000 clones. Input material: PBMCs. These receptors were obtained from a woman aged 60-70 years in good health and CMV-seronegative.

The chain recombines TRBV29-1 with TRBJ2-7; TRBD2 matches 10 bases. The ends lost 2 bases at V and 1 base at J; junction bases unmatched: 2. The germline CDR1 and CDR2 sequences are SQVTM and ANQGSEA. This CDR3 comprises 14 residues. The CDR3 loop reads CSVELAGESYEQYF. The CDR3 bases are TGCAGCGTTGAACTAGCGGGAGAGTCCTACGAGCAGTACTTC.

This chain joins TRBV2 and TRBJ1-1, with D perhaps matching TRBD1 (6 bases). Looked up from germline, CDR1 is SNHLY and CDR2 is FYNNEI. V was pared by 6 bases and J by 0 bases, with 11 bases between. The CDR3 spans 14 residues. The CDR3 DNA reads TGTGCCAGCAGGGTAGACAGGCTGAACACTGAAGCTTTCTTT. Residues: CASRVDRLNTEAFF. The full variable domain, in which reference TRBV2 and TRBJ1-1 provide the parts outside the CDR3, is EPEVTQTPSHQVTQMGQEVILRCVPISNHLYFYWYRQILGQKVEFLVSFYNNEISEKSEIFDDQFSVERPDGSNFTLKIRSTKLEDSAMYFCASRVDRLNTEAFFGQGTRLTVV.

Notes on this clone: The same CDR3 also results from other DNA sequences found in this sample. This CDR3 is CASSLKGAATNEKLFF. In DNA, the CDR3 is TGTGCCAGCAGTTTAAAGGGGGCGGCAACTAATGAAAAACTGTTTTTT. V usage is TRBV28 and J usage is TRBJ1-4; 7 bases are a match to TRBD1. Germline values: CDR1 MDHEN, CDR2 SYDVKM. The CDR3 runs to 16 residues. After removal of 2 bases from V and 0 bases from J, the junction contained 3 bases not matched to a gene.